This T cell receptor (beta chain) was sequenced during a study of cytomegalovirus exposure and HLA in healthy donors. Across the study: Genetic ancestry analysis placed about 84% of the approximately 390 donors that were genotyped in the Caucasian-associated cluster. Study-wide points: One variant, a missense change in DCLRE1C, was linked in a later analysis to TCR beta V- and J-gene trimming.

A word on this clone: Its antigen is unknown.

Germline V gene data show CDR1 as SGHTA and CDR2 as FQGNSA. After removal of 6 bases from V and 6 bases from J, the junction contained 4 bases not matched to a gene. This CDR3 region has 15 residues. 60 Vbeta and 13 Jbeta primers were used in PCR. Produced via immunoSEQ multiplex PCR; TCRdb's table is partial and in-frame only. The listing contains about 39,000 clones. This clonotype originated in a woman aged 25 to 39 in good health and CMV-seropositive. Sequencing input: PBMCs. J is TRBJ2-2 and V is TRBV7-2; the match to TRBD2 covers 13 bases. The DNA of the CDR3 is TGTGCCAGCAGACGCACTAGCGGGGGGGCCGGGGAGCTGTTTTTT. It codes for CASRRTSGGAGELFF.